The 22 T cell receptor beta chains in this list originate from one sample, sequenced in a study of shared clonotypes between healthy human individuals. Terminally differentiated effector memory CD45RA+ cells were excluded by CCR7 positive selection of CD45RO-negative cells. The table came from immunoSEQ multiplex PCR; TCRdb's copy has only in-frame clones and leaves some out. The sample consists of about 2.1 million clones, 93% of them appearing once. The source material was naive CD8+ T cells from PBMCs. These receptors were obtained from a man aged 18 to 30 in good health. Some clones in this sample may be carry-over from other donors' samples.

The CDR3 sequence is CASNHRGGLAGLEDEQFF. Here the CDR3 DNA reads TGTGCCAGCAACCACAGGGGAGGGCTAGCGGGATTGGAGGATGAGCAGTTCTTC. This chain connects TRBV5-6 to TRBJ2-1; 9 positions agree with TRBD2. The CDR3 is 18 amino acids. Trimming took 6 bases from V and 8 from J; bases not matched to a gene: 21. Germline loops: CDR1 SGHDT, CDR2 YYEEEE.

This clone was observed a single time. V and J are TRBV28 and TRBJ2-7, with D unclear. V lost 2 bases, J lost 0 bases, and 14 bases lay in between. Germline assignment: CDR1 MDHEN and CDR2 SYDVKM. The length of the CDR3 is 16 residues. CDR3 residues: CASSLGVNLSSYEQYF. The CDR3 DNA follows: TGTGCCAGCAGTTTAGGGGTGAACCTAAGCTCCTACGAGCAGTACTTC.

The chain joins TRBV5-6 to TRBJ2-5, with 7 nucleotides matching TRBD2. The CDR3 runs to 15 residues. Germline V lookup: CDR1 SGHDT, CDR2 YYEEEE. V dropped 1 base and J dropped 5; count of bases not matched to a gene: 8. DNA for the CDR3: TGTGCCAGCAGCTTGAGGCAGGGAGGGATTGAGACCCAGTACTTC. The encoded protein is CASSLRQGGIETQYF.

V usage is TRBV2 and J usage is TRBJ1-4; 9 nucleotides match TRBD1. The V gene's germline CDR1 is SNHLY and CDR2 FYNNEI. V shed 9 bases and J 7 bases; nucleotides not matched to a gene: 3. The CDR3 runs to 12 residues. In DNA form, the CDR3 reads TGTGCCAGGGGACAGGGCGGTGAAAAACTGTTTTTT. Translating gives CARGQGGEKLFF.

The rearrangement uses TRBV5-6 and TRBJ1-5, with D uncertain. This CDR3 region has 16 residues. Germline CDR1 and CDR2: SGHDT and YYEEEE. Trimming pared 0 bases from V and 4 bases from J, leaving 14 bases between. The CDR3 loop is CASSLGGLPRNQPQHF. The DNA for the CDR3 is TGTGCCAGCAGCTTGGGGGGATTACCACGGAATCAGCCCCAGCATTTT. The full variable domain, its missing parts supplied by reference TRBV5-6 and TRBJ1-5, is DAGVTQSPTHLIKTRGQQVTLRCSPKSGHDTVSWYQQALGQGPQFIFQYYEEEERQRGNFPDRFSGHQFPNYSSELNVNALLLGDSALYLCASSLGGLPRNQPQHFGDGTRLSIL.

The rearrangement joins TRBV2 to TRBJ2-6; D remains unclear. The CDR3 spans 15 residues. Trimming pared 8 bases from V and 0 bases from J, leaving 11 bases between. Germline CDR1 is SNHLY and CDR2 is FYNNEI. This CDR3 is CASLTTNSGANVLTF. The CDR3 coding sequence is TGTGCCAGCCTGACAACTAACTCTGGGGCCAACGTCCTGACTTTC.

The chain combines TRBV11-2 with TRBJ2-5; 12 positions match TRBD2. CDR1 and CDR2 from the germline V gene are SGHAT and FQNNGV. The V segment lost 3 bases and the J segment 5 bases; nucleotides outside the gene matches: 7. The CDR3 spans 16 residues. CDR3 protein: CASSFLLAGGMETQYF. CDR3 in DNA: TGTGCCAGCAGCTTCCTCCTAGCGGGAGGGATGGAGACCCAGTACTTC.

In its sample, this clone was seen once. The chain joins TRBV12-5 to TRBJ2-7, with 10 nucleotides matching TRBD1. Per germline, CDR1 LGHNT and CDR2 FRNRAP. CDR3 length equals 15 residues. V shed 6 bases, J shed 3 bases, and the junction held 8 bases outside the gene matches. In nucleotides, the CDR3 is TGTGCTAGTGGCCCGGGACAGGGGAGCTTCTACGAGCAGTACTTC. Amino acids: CASGPGQGSFYEQYF. Full variable domain (missing parts from reference TRBV12-5 and TRBJ2-7): DARVTQTPRHKVTEMGQEVTMRCQPILGHNTVFWYRQTMMQGLELLAYFRNRAPLDDSGMPKDRFSAEMPDATLATLKIQPSEPRDSAVYFCASGPGQGSFYEQYFGPGTRLTVT.

The gene calls are TRBV4-1 and TRBJ2-7; D is undetermined. CDR3 length: 17 residues. Trimming cost V 0 bases and J 1 base, with 16 bases left between them. Germline assignment: CDR1 MGHRA and CDR2 YSYEKL. In DNA form, the CDR3 reads TGCGCCAGCAGCCAAGACGCTCATCCCCTTAGTTCCTACGAGCAGTACTTC. Translation: CASSQDAHPLSSYEQYF.

The chain joins TRBV27 to TRBJ2-5; 7 positions agree with TRBD1. Trimming at V came to 7 bases and at J to 3 bases, leaving 8 bases not matched to a gene. CDR3 length: 14 amino acids. Germline lookup yields CDR1 MNHEY and CDR2 SMNVEV (reference sequence). In DNA form, the CDR3 reads TGTGCCAGCAAAAACCGGGACAGAGAAGAGACCCAGTACTTC. Protein: CASKNRDREETQYF.

J is TRBJ1-1 and V is TRBV28; D remains ambiguous. The CDR3 covers 14 residues. Germline values: CDR1 MDHEN, CDR2 SYDVKM. Between the trimmed V and J ends, which lost 2 bases and 1 base, there was a span of 8 bases. The CDR3 here is CASSLTQTNTEAFF. The CDR3, as DNA: TGTGCCAGCAGTTTAACTCAGACGAACACTGAAGCTTTCTTT.

The rearrangement joins TRBV4-1 to TRBJ2-1; 8 nucleotides align to TRBD2. There are 17 residues in the CDR3. Germline loops: CDR1 MGHRA, CDR2 YSYEKL. Germline trimming cut 4 bases from V and 1 base from J; bases unmatched to any gene: 9. CDR3 region: CASSRLFSGVSYNEQFF. The CDR3, as DNA: TGCGCCAGCAGCCGCCTCTTTAGCGGGGTTTCCTACAATGAGCAGTTCTTC.

The chain links TRBV28 to TRBJ1-2; no clear D gene. The CDR3 extends over 15 amino acids. The germline CDR1 and CDR2 sequences are MDHEN and SYDVKM. Between the trimmed V and J ends, which lost 5 bases and 2 bases, there was a span of 15 bases. The CDR3 region is CASSVGKYYNYGYTF. DNA of the CDR3: TGTGCCAGCAGTGTTGGGAAATACTACAACTATGGCTACACCTTC.

The gene calls are TRBV7-2 and TRBJ1-1, with 7 bases lining up with TRBD1. V lost 0 bases and J lost 3; bases outside the gene matches: 16. The CDR3 runs 19 residues. Germline V gene sequence: CDR1 SGHTA, CDR2 FQGNSA. The CDR3 region has the DNA TGTGCCAGCAGCTTAGCGCGCATTTTTTTGACAGGGCGGGACACTGAAGCTTTCTTT. This encodes CASSLARIFLTGRDTEAFF.

In this sample, this clone turned up once. The chain recombines TRBV15 with TRBJ1-4; the D is unclear. The CDR3 runs to 13 residues. V lost 2 bases, J lost 0 bases, and 1 base lay in between. Germline V gives CDR1 LNHNV, CDR2 YYDKDF (reference sequence). This chain's CDR3 is CATSRTTNEKLFF. The CDR3 nucleotides are TGTGCCACCAGCAGAACAACTAATGAAAAACTGTTTTTT.

V and J are TRBV9 and TRBJ2-2; D may be TRBD1 or TRBD2 (5 bases each). The germline V gene encodes CDR1 SGDLS and CDR2 YYNGEE. V lost 0 bases, J lost 3 bases, and 18 bases lay in between. This CDR3 spans 18 amino acids. In nucleotides, the CDR3 is TGTGCCAGCAGCGTAGTGGATGGGGACGGTAGTGACACCGGGGAGCTGTTTTTT. Its protein is CASSVVDGDGSDTGELFF.

Details on this clone: The same CDR3 is also encoded by other DNA sequences in this sample. The V gene is TRBV5-4, the J gene TRBJ2-7, with D possibly being TRBD2 (6 bases). The CDR3 has 14 residues. The ends were cut back, 0 bases at V and 3 bases at J, with 10 bases in the middle. CDR1 SGHNT and CDR2 YYREEE come from the germline V gene (reference sequence). CDR3 in DNA: TGTGCCAGCAGCTTGGGGCGGGGTGGCTACGAGCAGTACTTC. Amino acids: CASSLGRGGYEQYF.

The genes are TRBV5-4 and TRBJ1-4; a possible D gene is TRBD1 (5 bases). V was trimmed by 3 bases and J by 0 bases, leaving 24 bases between them. The CDR3 covers 20 residues. Germline V lookup: CDR1 SGHNT, CDR2 YYREEE (reference sequence). The CDR3 is CASSSGAGDWGSATNEKLFF. The CDR3 coding sequence is TGTGCCAGCAGCTCCGGGGCGGGAGACTGGGGATCAGCAACTAATGAAAAACTGTTTTTT.

This chain joins TRBV9 and TRBJ2-7; no reliable D call. There are 15 residues in the CDR3. Per the germline V gene, CDR1 is SGDLS and CDR2 is YYNGEE. V shed 0 bases and J shed 4 bases, with 14 bases lying between them. The CDR3 here is CASSVGAEWGYEQYF. DNA for the CDR3: TGTGCCAGCAGCGTAGGGGCAGAGTGGGGTTACGAGCAGTACTTC.

J is TRBJ2-7 and V is TRBV29-1; perhaps TRBD2 as D (5 bases). V was cut by 5 bases and J by 0 bases, with 11 bases left in between. The CDR3 consists of 13 residues. Germline CDR1 reads SQVTM; CDR2 reads ANQGSEA. This CDR3 reads CSVHGESSYEQYF. The CDR3 region has the DNA TGCAGCGTTCACGGGGAAAGCTCCTACGAGCAGTACTTC.

The rearrangement links TRBV5-1 to TRBJ2-1; D is unresolved. Looked up from germline, CDR1 is SGHRS and CDR2 is YFSETQ. The CDR3 covers 14 residues. Trimming removed 1 base from V and 10 bases from J, with 15 bases in between. As DNA, the CDR3 is TGCGCCAGCAGCTTGTCGTACGGGCTTAGAGAGCAGTTCTTC. This codes for CASSLSYGLREQFF.

V gene TRBV7-6 combines with J gene TRBJ2-7; D gene uncertain. Germline CDR1 reads SGHVS; CDR2 reads FNYEAQ. The CDR3 contains 14 residues. The V and J ends lost 1 base and 5 bases respectively, with 12 bases between them. Written as DNA, the CDR3 is TGTGCCAGCAGCTTAGGTCTCAGTTTGCACGAGCAGTACTTC. It yields the protein CASSLGLSLHEQYF.